The 16 T cell receptor beta chains presented below share a single source sample, sequenced in a study of PD-L1 blockade in urothelial cancer. TCRdb's table, derived via immunoSEQ multiplex PCR, lists solely in-frame clones and lacks some. In the table there are some 76,000 clones, about 89% of which are singletons. The input for sequencing was PBMCs, taken around atezolizumab (anti-PD-L1) treatment. These receptors were collected from a man between 60 and 70 years old with urothelial cancer.

This chain joins TRBV9 and TRBJ2-5; D is undetermined. This CDR3 has 12 residues. Germline lookup yields CDR1 SGDLS and CDR2 YYNGEE. V lost 7 bases, J lost 4 bases, and 11 bases lay in between. CDR3 protein: CASGRSGETQYF. CDR3 nucleotides: TGTGCCAGCGGCAGGTCCGGAGAGACCCAGTACTTC.

The chain recombines TRBV19 with TRBJ2-3, with D unresolved. Between the trimmed V and J ends, which lost 6 bases and 0 bases, there was a span of 16 bases. CDR1 LNHDA and CDR2 SQIVND come from the germline V gene (reference sequence). The CDR3 extends over 16 amino acids. The DNA for the CDR3 is TGTGCCAGTAGCCAGACACTTTACCCTAGCACAGATACGCAGTATTTT. Its translation is CASSQTLYPSTDTQYF. The whole variable domain, remainder taken from reference TRBV19 and TRBJ2-3, is DGGITQSPKYLFRKEGQNVTLSCEQNLNHDAMYWYRQDPGQGLRLIYYSQIVNDFQKGDIAEGYSVSREKKESFPLTVTSAQKNPTAFYLCASSQTLYPSTDTQYFGPGTRLTVL.

The chain couples TRBV28 to TRBJ2-7; perhaps TRBD2 as D (5 bases). CDR1 and CDR2 from the germline V gene are MDHEN and SYDVKM. Trimming shortened V by 6 bases and J by 0 bases, and 12 bases separated the two germline ends. This CDR3 is built from 14 residues. The CDR3 region has the DNA TGTGCCAGCAGGCAACGGACTGGCTCCTACGAGCAGTACTTC. Its translation: CASRQRTGSYEQYF.

The V call is TRBV7-2, the J call TRBJ2-7; TRBD1 matches 11 bases. The CDR3 totals 15 residues. Germline lookup yields CDR1 SGHTA and CDR2 FQGNSA. Trimming cost V 6 bases and J 3 bases; bases outside gene matches: 7. This chain's CDR3 is CASRSSGTGGYEQYF. The CDR3 DNA follows: TGTGCCAGCAGATCCTCCGGGACAGGGGGCTACGAGCAGTACTTC.

This chain uses TRBV2 with TRBJ1-1, with D possibly matching TRBD1 (6 bases). The CDR3 length is 13 residues. CDR1 and CDR2 (germline): SNHLY, FYNNEI. V was trimmed by 6 bases and J by 1 base, leaving 9 bases between them. CDR3 sequence: CASSMTGNTEAFF. The CDR3 bases are TGTGCCAGCAGCATGACAGGGAACACTGAAGCTTTCTTT.

The gene calls are TRBV7-3 and TRBJ2-2; maybe TRBD2 (6 bases). The CDR3 is made up of 16 amino acids. V was trimmed by 4 bases and J by 2 bases, leaving 14 bases between them. Germline values: CDR1 SGHTA, CDR2 FQGTGA. CDR3 DNA: TGTGCCAGCAGCTCACAACCGGGACTTAACACCGGGGAGCTGTTTTTT. It yields the protein CASSSQPGLNTGELFF.

This clone appeared once. The J gene is TRBJ2-5, the V gene TRBV6-6; 8 bases match TRBD2. The trim removed 10 bases at V and 2 bases at J, leaving 6 bases unmatched. The CDR3 sequence is 13 residues long. Germline-derived CDR1 and CDR2 are MNHNY and SVGAGI (reference sequence). The CDR3 nucleotides are TGTGCCACTAGACTAGCGAGACAAGAGACCCAGTACTTC. Translated, it gives CATRLARQETQYF.

V and J are TRBV29-1 and TRBJ1-1; the match to TRBD1 covers 8 bases. The CDR3 loop spans 13 amino acids. The ends lost 6 bases at V and 7 bases at J; junction bases unmatched: 10. Germline V CDR1 and CDR2: SQVTM, ANQGSEA. The CDR3 DNA follows: TGCAGCGTCCGCCGGGACAGGACTTATGAAGCTTTCTTT. Its translation: CSVRRDRTYEAFF.

V and J are TRBV5-5 and TRBJ2-5; 14 positions match TRBD2. The CDR3 spans 18 residues. The V and J ends lost 4 bases and 2 bases, in that order; junction bases with no gene match: 10. CDR1 and CDR2 from the germline V gene are SGHKS and YYEKEE (reference sequence). CDR3 amino acids: CASSEGLAGGVRQETQYF. The DNA for the CDR3 is TGTGCCAGCAGCGAAGGACTAGCGGGGGGCGTACGTCAAGAGACCCAGTACTTC.

The rearrangement joins TRBV9 to TRBJ1-2; maybe TRBD1 (5 bases). This CDR3 contains 14 residues. Germline V gene lookup returns CDR1 SGDLS and CDR2 YYNGEE. V was clipped by 3 bases and J by 3 bases, with 12 bases between them. CDR3 coding DNA: TGTGCCAGCAGCGCCGGGGGTGGGGACTATGGCTACACCTTC. Translated, it gives CASSAGGGDYGYTF. The complete variable domain, with remaining parts taken from reference TRBV9 and TRBJ1-2, reads DSGVTQTPKHLITATGQRVTLRCSPRSGDLSVYWYQQSLDQGLQFLIQYYNGEERAKGNILERFSAQQFPDLHSELNLSSLELGDSALYFCASSAGGGDYGYTFGSGTRLTVV.

The CDR3 loop is CASSQSTGGARNTEAFF. CDR3 DNA: TGTGCCAGCTCACAGAGTACAGGGGGCGCGCGGAACACTGAAGCTTTCTTT. The rearrangement joins TRBV18 to TRBJ1-1, with TRBD1 identical over 9 bases. Germline V gives CDR1 KGHSH, CDR2 LQKENI. The CDR3 totals 17 residues. V lost 4 bases to trimming and J lost 1 base; unmatched junction nucleotides: 10.

The chain employs TRBV29-1 and TRBJ2-2; 10 bases align to TRBD1. This CDR3 contains 15 residues. Germline V gene data show CDR1 as SQVTM and CDR2 as ANQGSEA. The junction had 5 bases not matched to a gene; V was cut back by 7 bases and J by 0 bases. CDR3 nucleotide sequence: TGCAGCGGGACAGGGGGTGCGTCGAACACCGGGGAGCTGTTTTTT. It codes for CSGTGGASNTGELFF.

CDR3 sequence (DNA): TGTGCCAGCAGTCCGCCCCGGGGAGTGAACTATGGCTACACCTTC. Translating gives CASSPPRGVNYGYTF. The V and J genes are TRBV28 and TRBJ1-2; no reliable D call. Trimming removed 5 bases at V and 2 bases at J, with 15 bases between. The CDR3 sequence is 15 residues long. Germline loops: CDR1 MDHEN, CDR2 SYDVKM.

The CDR3 sequence: CASSRQNSYEQYF. The CDR3 DNA reads as TGTGCCAGCAGTCGACAGAACTCCTACGAGCAGTACTTC. V usage is TRBV6-6 and J usage is TRBJ2-7, with D possibly TRBD1 on 5 matching bases. The ends were cut back, 5 bases at V and 0 bases at J, with 8 bases in the middle. The CDR3 is made up of 13 amino acids. The germline V gene encodes CDR1 MNHNY and CDR2 SVGAGI (reference sequence).

The CDR3 nucleotides read TGTGCCAGCAGCCCGACAGGGGGCGGTGGCTACACCTTC. Translating gives CASSPTGGGGYTF. V gene TRBV7-9 combines with J gene TRBJ1-2; 10 bases are a match to TRBD1. The junction had 4 bases not matched to a gene; V was cut back by 5 bases and J by 7 bases. Per germline, CDR1 SEHNR and CDR2 FQNEAQ (reference sequence). The CDR3 extends over 13 amino acids.

V usage is TRBV13 and J usage is TRBJ2-7, with 7 bases matching TRBD1. The trim removed 5 bases at V and 9 bases at J, leaving 7 bases unmatched. CDR1 and CDR2 from the germline V gene are PRHDT and FYEKMQ (reference sequence). CDR3 length: 12 residues. CDR3 nucleotide sequence: TGTGCCAGCAGCAGGGACAGTGCGGGGCAGTACTTC. Protein sequence: CASSRDSAGQYF.